These 26 T cell receptor beta chains were sequenced from one sample in a study of OX40 agonist ivuxolimab in advanced cancers. Method: immunoSEQ multiplex PCR; TCRdb's copy keeps in-frame clones and lacks some. The data show approximately 58,000 clones, over 80% seen once. The material sequenced was CD4+ or CD8+ T cells sorted from blood, taken in a trial of the OX40 agonist ivuxolimab. The receptors come from an adult with an advanced solid tumor such as melanoma, head and neck, liver or kidney cancer.

This clone was counted only a few times. V usage is TRBV7-2 and J usage is TRBJ1-4; TRBD1 matches at 9 bases. Germline CDR1 reads SGHTA; CDR2 reads FQGNSA. V was pared by 5 bases and J by 3 bases, with 1 base of the junction left unmatched. The CDR3 runs to 14 residues. For the CDR3, the DNA is TGTGCCAGCAGCAGACAGGGGGCTAATGAAAAACTGTTTTTT. It translates to CASSRQGANEKLFF.

This chain connects TRBV6-1 to TRBJ1-4; D gene unclear. The V and J ends lost 0 bases and 0 bases respectively, with 5 bases between them. The CDR3 has 15 amino acids. Germline V gives CDR1 MNHNS, CDR2 SASEGT. As DNA, the CDR3 is TGTGCCAGCAGTGAAGCCGGCGCAACTAATGAAAAACTGTTTTTT. Protein sequence: CASSEAGATNEKLFF.

The chain recombines TRBV7-2 with TRBJ1-2; tentative D call: TRBD1 (5 bases). Looked up from germline, CDR1 is SGHTA and CDR2 is FQGNSA. The ends were cut back, 3 bases at V and 8 bases at J, with 19 bases in the middle. This CDR3 has 15 residues. The CDR3 DNA sequence: TGTGCCAGCAGCTTTAGAAGGGGATCAGAGGAGGGCTACACCTTC. Protein: CASSFRRGSEEGYTF.

Only one count was recorded for this clone. The chain combines TRBV29-1 with TRBJ1-2; 9 bases are a match to TRBD1. CDR1 is SQVTM, CDR2 ANQGSEA, per germline. V lost 6 bases to trimming and J lost 3 bases; unmatched junction nucleotides: 5. This CDR3 is 13 amino acids long. CDR3 coding DNA: TGCAGCGTGTTAACAGGGGGCGACTATGGCTACACCTTC. It encodes CSVLTGGDYGYTF.

The chain joins TRBV7-2 to TRBJ1-3; D unresolved. CDR1 is SGHTA, CDR2 FQGNSA, per germline. Trimming pared 2 bases from V and 3 bases from J, leaving 5 bases between. This CDR3 region has 13 residues. The CDR3 DNA follows: TGTGCCAGCAGCTTATATCATGGAAACACCATATATTTT. It encodes CASSLYHGNTIYF.

The rearrangement uses TRBV6-1 and TRBJ1-1; D is possibly TRBD1 (6 bases). The CDR3 runs to 13 residues. Germline loops: CDR1 MNHNS, CDR2 SASEGT. V gave up 7 bases and J gave up 3 bases, with 12 bases separating them. The CDR3 loop is CASKQGRDTEAFF. CDR3 DNA sequence: TGTGCCAGCAAACAGGGTCGGGACACTGAAGCTTTCTTT.

This sequence joins TRBV5-1 and TRBJ2-2; TRBD1 might be the D (5 bases). The germline CDR1 and CDR2 sequences are SGHRS and YFSETQ. Trimming took 4 bases from V and 0 from J, leaving 13 bases between them. The CDR3 runs to 16 residues. For the CDR3, the DNA is TGCGCCAGCAGCCCAGGACATGAAACGAACACCGGGGAGCTGTTTTTT. This sequence encodes CASSPGHETNTGELFF.

V is TRBV5-5 and J is TRBJ2-2; D may be TRBD1 (6 bases). Trimming left V 1 base short and J 1 base short, with 11 bases between. CDR1 SGHKS and CDR2 YYEKEE come from the germline V gene (reference sequence). This CDR3 is 16 amino acids long. Written as DNA, the CDR3 is TGTGCCAGCAGCTTGACTGTGGGACAGAACACCGGGGAGCTGTTTTTT. Translated, it gives CASSLTVGQNTGELFF.

V usage is TRBV6-5 and J usage is TRBJ2-1; D is possibly TRBD2 (6 bases). V lost 0 bases, J lost 12 bases, and 12 bases lay in between. The germline V gene has CDR1 MNHEY and CDR2 SVGAGI. The CDR3 runs to 13 residues. The CDR3 reads CASSYSGGIRQFF. The CDR3 DNA reads as TGTGCCAGCAGTTACTCAGGCGGGATTAGGCAGTTCTTC.

The genes are TRBV7-3 and TRBJ2-6; tentatively, D is TRBD2 (5 bases). The V gene lost 0 bases and the J gene lost 3 bases, with 15 bases spanning the gap. The CDR3 has 18 residues. Germline V gives CDR1 SGHTA, CDR2 FQGTGA. Here the CDR3 reads CASSLTLDCERGANVLTF. The CDR3 DNA reads TGTGCCAGCAGCTTAACGCTGGACTGCGAACGTGGGGCCAACGTCCTGACTTTC.

CDR3 loop: CASSLDSYGYTF. The CDR3 DNA is TGTGCCAGCAGCTTAGACAGCTATGGCTACACCTTC. The chain uses TRBV11-2 and TRBJ1-2; D is unclear. V lost 0 bases and J 4 bases, leaving 3 bases between the germline ends. CDR1 is SGHAT and CDR2 is FQNNGV in the germline V gene. This CDR3 region has 12 residues.

The chain is built from TRBV15 and TRBJ2-5; tentatively, D is TRBD1 or TRBD2 (6 bases each). Germline V gene data show CDR1 as LNHNV and CDR2 as YYDKDF (reference sequence). Between the trimmed V and J ends, which lost 0 bases and 5 bases, there was a span of 16 bases. There are 16 residues in the CDR3. CDR3 protein: CATSRDLGGGGETQYF. CDR3 nucleotides: TGTGCCACCAGCAGAGATTTAGGGGGAGGTGGGGAGACCCAGTACTTC.

This clone is termed medium-sized (0.01 to 0.1%). The rearrangement joins TRBV7-2 to TRBJ2-1, with D possibly TRBD2 on 6 matching bases. CDR3 length: 15 residues. Trimming stripped 5 bases from V and 5 bases from J, with 16 bases between. In germline, CDR1 is SGHTA, CDR2 FQGNSA. The CDR3 loop reads CASSPPPGLHNEQFF. The CDR3 coding sequence is TGTGCCAGCAGCCCACCTCCGGGACTCCACAATGAGCAGTTCTTC.

The V call is TRBV5-1, the J call TRBJ2-2, with 7 nucleotides matching TRBD1. CDR1 SGHRS and CDR2 YFSETQ come from the germline V gene. CDR3 length: 16 amino acids. V gave up 0 bases and J gave up 5 bases; unmatched junction bases: 7. The CDR3 reads CASSLAASGGTGELFF. CDR3 sequence (DNA): TGCGCCAGCAGCTTGGCCGCGTCAGGGGGTACCGGGGAGCTGTTTTTT.

In its sample, this clone was seen once. Here the CDR3 DNA reads TGCGCCAGCAGCTTGCAGGGGGCCGACACCGGGGAGCTGTTTTTT. It yields the protein CASSLQGADTGELFF. This chain connects TRBV5-1 to TRBJ2-2, with 8 bases matching TRBD1. Trimming took 1 base from V and 3 from J; bases not matched to a gene: 2. The CDR3 has 15 residues. CDR1 is SGHRS and CDR2 is YFSETQ in the germline V gene.

The V gene is TRBV19, the J gene TRBJ2-3, with TRBD1 as a possible D gene (6 bases). The CDR3 runs to 15 residues. Deletions cut 8 bases from V and 0 bases from J, with 15 bases between. Per germline, CDR1 LNHDA and CDR2 SQIVND (reference sequence). The CDR3: CASSLQGTSTDTQYF. CDR3 bases: TGTGCCAGTTCGTTACAGGGAACTAGCACAGATACGCAGTATTTT. The full variable domain, in which reference TRBV19 and TRBJ2-3 provide the parts outside the CDR3, is DGGITQSPKYLFRKEGQNVTLSCEQNLNHDAMYWYRQDPGQGLRLIYYSQIVNDFQKGDIAEGYSVSREKKESFPLTVTSAQKNPTAFYLCASSLQGTSTDTQYFGPGTRLTVL.

The rearrangement links TRBV30 to TRBJ1-2; no reliable D call. Germline CDR1 GTSNPN, CDR2 SVGIG (reference sequence). This CDR3 contains 12 residues. V was shortened by 0 bases and J by 6 bases, with 8 bases between the two germline ends. The CDR3 sequence: CAWSVRSDGYTF. As DNA, the CDR3 is TGTGCCTGGAGTGTACGGTCGGATGGCTACACCTTC.

By proportion, this clone is medium-sized. The chain is built from TRBV6-1 and TRBJ1-5; D ambiguous. The germline V gene has CDR1 MNHNS and CDR2 SASEGT. V lost 6 bases to trimming and J lost 7 bases, with 13 bases between them. The CDR3 spans 13 residues. The CDR3 reads CASRDGVGQPQHF. In DNA form, the CDR3 reads TGTGCCAGCAGGGATGGGGTCGGACAGCCCCAGCATTTT.

The chain carries TRBV7-8 and TRBJ2-7; 10 positions agree with TRBD2. Germline CDR1 and CDR2: SGHVS and FQNEAQ. This CDR3 has 13 amino acids. V lost 10 bases, J lost 1 base, and 4 bases stayed unmatched. The CDR3 DNA reads as TGTGCCACACGGACTAGCGGATCCTACGAGCAGTACTTC. Amino acids: CATRTSGSYEQYF.

The chain has TRBV4-1 and TRBJ2-6, with a weak D call TRBD2 (6 bases). V lost 0 bases to trimming and J lost 0 bases, with 15 bases between them. CDR3 length equals 19 residues. Germline-derived CDR1 and CDR2 are MGHRA and YSYEKL. CDR3 protein: CASSQDRGTFSSGANVLTF. CDR3 bases: TGCGCCAGCAGCCAAGATCGGGGGACGTTTAGCTCTGGGGCCAACGTCCTGACTTTC.

The V gene is TRBV19, the J gene TRBJ2-3; D remains ambiguous. CDR1 is LNHDA, CDR2 SQIVND, per germline (reference sequence). V lost 4 bases and J 1 base, leaving 9 bases between the germline ends. CDR3 length: 14 amino acids. The CDR3 reads CASSNSLGTDTQYF. The CDR3 nucleotides read TGTGCCAGTAGTAATAGCCTTGGCACAGATACGCAGTATTTT.

The gene calls are TRBV7-2 and TRBJ1-5; no clear D. The CDR3 extends over 13 amino acids. V was trimmed by 5 bases and J by 8 bases, leaving 13 bases between them. Per germline, CDR1 SGHTA and CDR2 FQGNSA. Here the CDR3 reads CASSRGGLEPQHF. The CDR3 DNA is TGTGCCAGCAGCCGAGGAGGATTGGAGCCCCAGCATTTT.

V and J are TRBV7-3 and TRBJ1-2; the match to TRBD1 covers 8 bases. J lost 8 bases, V lost 1 base, and 3 bases had no gene match. CDR1 SGHTA and CDR2 FQGTGA come from the germline V gene. The CDR3 is 13 residues long. The CDR3 DNA reads TGTGCCAGCAGCTTAAAACAGGGGGGCGGCTACACCTTC. Amino acid sequence: CASSLKQGGGYTF.

This clone was detected once. V gene TRBV7-9 combines with J gene TRBJ1-6, with D uncertain. V shed 5 bases and J shed 6 bases, with 17 bases lying between them. Germline V gene sequence: CDR1 SEHNR, CDR2 FQNEAQ (reference sequence). The CDR3 totals 16 residues. The CDR3 coding sequence is TGTGCCAGCAGCCCCGGGGAGGAGCGATCTAATTCACCCCTCCACTTT. This translates into CASSPGEERSNSPLHF.

This clone is labeled medium-sized. V gene TRBV9 combines with J gene TRBJ1-4, with D unclear. Germline V CDR1 and CDR2: SGDLS, YYNGEE. Trimming removed 0 bases from V and 4 bases from J, with 13 bases in between. CDR3 length: 16 amino acids. The CDR3 spells CASSVGVTMGNEKLFF. The CDR3 DNA reads as TGTGCCAGCAGCGTAGGGGTGACAATGGGTAATGAAAAACTGTTTTTT.

The chain joins TRBV29-1 to TRBJ2-5; TRBD1 matches 9 bases. Looked up from germline, CDR1 is SQVTM and CDR2 is ANQGSEA. The CDR3 totals 14 residues. With 6 bases clipped from V and 1 base from J, the junction kept 6 bases outside the gene matches. In nucleotides, the CDR3 is TGCAGCGTAGGGGACAGGGCTACCCAAGAGACCCAGTACTTC. Protein: CSVGDRATQETQYF.